Reported below is one T cell receptor beta chain. Its antigen is currently unknown. The data originate from a study of cytomegalovirus exposure and HLA in healthy donors. The CDR3 is made up of 16 amino acids. In germline, CDR1 is SGHDT, CDR2 YYEEEE. Deletions cut 0 bases from V and 2 bases from J, with 15 bases between. Overall study results and limits: There were fewer than 200 TCR beta chains listed as cytomegalovirus-associated. Sequencing likely generated an artifact that appeared as a cluster of highly shared sequence variants. CMV antigen specificity of three CMV-associated chains was confirmed in vitro.

The PCR contained 60 Vbeta and 13 Jbeta primers. The data were produced by immunoSEQ multiplex PCR, yet TCRdb's version contains in-frame clones alone and is incomplete. The sample comprises around 190,000 clones, 70% to 85% of which are singletons, and about 1.3% rests with the top ten. The specimen sequenced was PBMCs. The rearrangement uses TRBV5-6 and TRBJ2-7; maybe TRBD2 (6 bases). This TCR was sampled from a girl aged 2 to 10 in good health and CMV-seropositive. The CDR3 DNA sequence: TGTGCCAGCAGCTTGGGGCCAGACGGGGGAACCTACGAGCAGTACTTC. Its protein is CASSLGPDGGTYEQYF.